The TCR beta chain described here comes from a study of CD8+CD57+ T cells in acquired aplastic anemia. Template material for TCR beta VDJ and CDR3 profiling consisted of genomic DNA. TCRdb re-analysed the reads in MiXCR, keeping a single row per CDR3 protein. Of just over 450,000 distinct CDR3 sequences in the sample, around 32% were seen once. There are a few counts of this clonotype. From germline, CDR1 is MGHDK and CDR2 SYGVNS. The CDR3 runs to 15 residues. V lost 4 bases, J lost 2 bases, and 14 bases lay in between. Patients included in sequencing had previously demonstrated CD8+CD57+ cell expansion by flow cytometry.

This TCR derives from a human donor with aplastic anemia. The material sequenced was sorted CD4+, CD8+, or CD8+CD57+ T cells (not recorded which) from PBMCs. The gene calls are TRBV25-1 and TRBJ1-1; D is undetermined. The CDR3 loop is CASSAHSAVNTEAFF. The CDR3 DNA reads TGTGCCAGCAGTGCGCACTCGGCAGTAAACACTGAAGCTTTCTTT.